This T cell receptor beta chain was captured in a study of blood T cell repertoires in COVID-19. There are 12 residues in the CDR3. Germline assignment: CDR1 SNHLY and CDR2 FYNNEI. Trimming stripped 4 bases from V and 5 bases from J, with 8 bases between. The age range of participants was about 18 to 95 years, with residence in under 25 US areas. Which cohort a participant joined came from the clinical history participants gave. As handled by the study authors: Researchers report that nucleated cell counts were estimated from reference gene primer amplification. The protocol was immunoSEQ multiplex PCR, while the TCRdb copy is restricted to in-frame clones and leaves out a portion. V and J calls and clone size are given by that table; D and trimming were obtained from the DNA. The table lists approximately 390,000 clones, approximately 86% of them singletons. A remark on this clone: Other DNA variants within this sample encode the same CDR3.

Sequencing was carried out using PBMCs or T cells enriched from blood (not recorded which). The sequence was obtained from a woman aged 40-49 years with acute COVID-19. The rearrangement links TRBV2 to TRBJ1-2; a possible D gene is TRBD1 (5 bases). CDR3 protein: CASSGGVYGYTF. CDR3 coding DNA: TGTGCCAGCAGTGGGGGGGTTTATGGCTACACCTTC.